The 23 T cell receptor beta chains reported below all come from one sample, sequenced in a study of Ad26.COV2.S vaccination and SARS-CoV-2 variants. Regarding treatment: 15 to 20 received Ad26.COV2.S at low or high dose, single or two shots; 5 received placebo; per-sample allocation not given. Material that was analyzed had been drawn on day 63 after the first vaccine or placebo injection. TCRdb's copy holds only in-frame clones and misses some; the assay was immunoSEQ multiplex PCR. This table holds a few hundred thousand clones, 89% found once. The sample in question was peripheral blood, obtained in a trial of Ad26.COV2.S vaccine versus placebo. These TCRs come from a person aged 18-60 years who received the Ad26.COV2.S COVID-19 vaccine or a placebo.

The rearrangement links TRBV29-1 to TRBJ1-1; a weak D match, TRBD1 (5 bases). The germline CDR1 and CDR2 sequences are SQVTM and ANQGSEA. CDR3 length: 12 residues. Trimming removed 4 bases at V and 1 base at J, with 7 bases between. The CDR3 DNA reads as TGCAGCGTTGGGAGGGGGAACACTGAAGCTTTCTTT. Translation: CSVGRGNTEAFF.

The rearrangement links TRBV30 to TRBJ1-1; D is possibly TRBD1 (5 bases). Germline CDR1 GTSNPN, CDR2 SVGIG (reference sequence). CDR3 length equals 14 residues. Trimming left V 5 bases short and J 0 bases short, with 13 bases between. The CDR3 nucleotides are TGTGCCTGGCGGGCCGGGGGGGTGAACACTGAAGCTTTCTTT. Protein: CAWRAGGVNTEAFF.

This clone showed up just a few times. The gene calls are TRBV30 and TRBJ2-7, with 11 bases aligning to TRBD2. Germline V gene sequence: CDR1 GTSNPN, CDR2 SVGIG (reference sequence). The V and J ends lost 2 bases and 5 bases, in that order; junction bases with no gene match: 5. The CDR3 contains 14 residues. CDR3 in DNA: TGTGCCTGGAGTCGTAGCGGGAGGGCCCACGAGCAGTACTTC. As protein: CAWSRSGRAHEQYF.

This clone came up once. This sequence joins TRBV28 and TRBJ1-2; no firm D call. Deletions cut 4 bases from V and 3 bases from J, with 6 bases between. The CDR3 runs to 12 residues. The germline gives CDR1 MDHEN, CDR2 SYDVKM. The CDR3 loop reads CASSSPDYGYTF. CDR3 coding DNA: TGTGCCAGCAGTTCCCCGGACTATGGCTACACCTTC.

The chain has TRBV7-9 and TRBJ2-1; TRBD2 agrees at 8 bases. J lost 12 bases, V lost 1 base, and 11 bases had no gene match. Germline values: CDR1 SEHNR, CDR2 FQNEAQ (reference sequence). There are 15 residues in the CDR3. The CDR3 DNA follows: TGTGCCAGCAGCTTAGTCCTTTCGCGGGAGGAGGGGCAGTTCTTC. This gives the protein CASSLVLSREEGQFF.

This clone was counted a single time. The rearrangement joins TRBV19 to TRBJ1-2; no clear D. CDR3 length: 13 amino acids. Trimming shortened V by 5 bases and J by 2 bases, and 9 bases separated the two germline ends. CDR1 and CDR2 (germline): LNHDA, SQIVND (reference sequence). The CDR3 DNA sequence: TGTGCCAGTAGTTTCTCTGCCAACTATGGCTACACCTTC. The encoded protein is CASSFSANYGYTF.

The chain links TRBV11-2 to TRBJ2-1; possible D gene TRBD2, 5 bases. The germline CDR1 and CDR2 sequences are SGHAT and FQNNGV. V dropped 0 bases and J dropped 8 bases, with 8 bases sitting between them. The CDR3 has 13 amino acids. CDR3 loop: CASSLDMRDEQFF. CDR3 DNA: TGTGCCAGCAGCTTAGATATGAGGGATGAGCAGTTCTTC.

The chain has TRBV6-5 and TRBJ2-2; 8 bases map to TRBD2. This CDR3 spans 14 amino acids. V was clipped by 6 bases and J by 7 bases; unmatched bases: 7. Germline V CDR1 and CDR2: MNHEY, SVGAGI. Here the CDR3 DNA reads TGTGCCAGCAGGGCGGGGGGCGCGAACGGGGAGCTGTTTTTT. This codes for CASRAGGANGELFF.

The gene calls are TRBV6-5 and TRBJ1-1; perhaps TRBD1 as D (6 bases). The CDR3 sequence is 14 residues long. The ends were cut back, 7 bases at V and 9 bases at J, with 21 bases in the middle. Germline V gene lookup returns CDR1 MNHEY and CDR2 SVGAGI. For the CDR3, the DNA is TGTGCCAGCACCGTACAGGGAAAATTGGGCCAAGCTTTCTTT. Translated, it gives CASTVQGKLGQAFF.

The chain combines TRBV11-2 with TRBJ2-1, with 8 bases identical to TRBD1. This CDR3 has 13 amino acids. The V gene's germline CDR1 is SGHAT and CDR2 FQNNGV. Trimming cost V 6 bases and J 6 bases; bases outside gene matches: 4. This CDR3 reads CASRTQGANEQFF. The CDR3 region has the DNA TGTGCCAGCAGGACTCAGGGGGCCAATGAGCAGTTCTTC.

This clone came up once. V usage is TRBV5-1 and J usage is TRBJ1-2; D gene unclear. Germline CDR1 and CDR2: SGHRS and YFSETQ. This CDR3 spans 14 amino acids. Trimming pared 0 bases from V and 7 bases from J, leaving 13 bases between. The DNA of the CDR3 is TGCGCCAGCAGCTTGGTCCGGGATGAGGGTGGCTACACCTTC. It translates to CASSLVRDEGGYTF.

The rearrangement links TRBV7-8 to TRBJ1-1; possibly TRBD1 for D (5 bases). The CDR3 has 13 residues. From germline, CDR1 is SGHVS and CDR2 FQNEAQ. V lost 5 bases, J lost 5 bases, and 12 bases lay in between. In DNA form, the CDR3 reads TGTGCCAGCAGCAGTACCCAGGGAACTGAAGCTTTCTTT. As protein: CASSSTQGTEAFF.

The V gene is TRBV3-1 (or the pseudogene TRBV3-2), the J gene TRBJ2-2, with a possible D match to TRBD1 (6 bases). CDR1 is LGHDT, CDR2 YNNKEL, per germline (reference sequence). The CDR3 length is 16 residues. V gave up 2 bases and J gave up 1 base, with 11 bases separating them. CDR3 bases: TGTGCCAGCAGCCAACCGGGACAAAGGAACACCGGGGAGCTGTTTTTT. It is translated as CASSQPGQRNTGELFF.

The chain is built from TRBV7-8 and TRBJ1-4; D may be TRBD1 (5 bases). The CDR3 spans 17 residues. Germline V lookup: CDR1 SGHVS, CDR2 FQNEAQ. Trimming took 1 base from V and 0 from J, leaving 12 bases between them. The CDR3 coding sequence is TGTGCCAGCAGCTTAGGGGCAGGGCCTGCAACTAATGAAAAACTGTTTTTT. Translation gives CASSLGAGPATNEKLFF.

The genes are TRBV6-5 and TRBJ2-1, with 10 bases fitting TRBD2. J was trimmed by 5 bases and V by 6 bases; bases with no gene match: 7. This CDR3 contains 15 residues. From germline, CDR1 is MNHEY and CDR2 SVGAGI. The CDR3 DNA sequence: TGTGCCAGCAGCTTGCTAGCGGGAGCTGACAATGAGCAGTTCTTC. It translates to CASSLLAGADNEQFF.

The rearrangement joins TRBV29-1 to TRBJ1-3; tentatively, D is TRBD1 (6 bases). This CDR3 is built from 14 residues. The germline gives CDR1 SQVTM, CDR2 ANQGSEA. V was cut by 6 bases and J by 0 bases, with 12 bases left in between. CDR3 residues: CSVRKTGSGNTIYF. DNA for the CDR3: TGCAGCGTCAGGAAGACAGGCTCTGGAAACACCATATATTTT.

The chain uses TRBV2 and TRBJ2-1; D is tentatively TRBD1 or TRBD2 (5 bases each). The V gene lost 11 bases and the J gene lost 4 bases, with 18 bases spanning the gap. CDR1 and CDR2 (germline): SNHLY, FYNNEI. This CDR3 has 14 residues. The DNA for the CDR3 is TGTGCCGGCCGAGGGGTTGGACGATACAATGAGCAGTTCTTC. Protein: CAGRGVGRYNEQFF.

V is TRBV28 and J is TRBJ2-7; 10 nucleotides line up with TRBD2. The ends lost 6 bases at V and 3 bases at J; junction bases unmatched: 8. Germline values: CDR1 MDHEN, CDR2 SYDVKM. The length of the CDR3 is 15 residues. The CDR3 bases are TGTGCCAGCAGCCTCGGACTAGCGGAGTTCTACGAGCAGTACTTC. Amino acids: CASSLGLAEFYEQYF.

The chain is built from TRBV5-4 and TRBJ1-3; TRBD1 agrees at 7 bases. There are 13 residues in the CDR3. Germline assignment: CDR1 SGHNT and CDR2 YYREEE (reference sequence). Losses at the gene ends were 4 bases for V and 4 bases for J; bases not matched to a gene: 2. The CDR3 loop is CASSTDRGNTIYF. Written as DNA, the CDR3 is TGTGCCAGCAGCACGGACAGGGGAAACACCATATATTTT.

The chain combines TRBV15 with TRBJ2-5, with a weak D call TRBD2 (6 bases). CDR1 is LNHNV and CDR2 is YYDKDF in the germline V gene (reference sequence). The ends were cut back, 0 bases at V and 7 bases at J, with 6 bases in the middle. CDR3 length equals 12 residues. DNA for the CDR3: TGTGCCACCAGCAGAGAGGAGGGGACCCAGTACTTC. Its protein product is CATSREEGTQYF. Full variable domain (rest looked up from reference TRBV15 and TRBJ2-5): DAMVIQNPRYQVTQFGKPVTLSCSQTLNHNVMYWYQQKSSQAPKLLFHYYDKDFNNEADTPDNFQSRRPNTSFCFLDIRSPGLGDTAMYLCATSREEGTQYFGPGTRLLVL.

The chain is built from TRBV28 and TRBJ2-1, with 11 bases that match TRBD2. The CDR3 is made up of 17 amino acids. Germline CDR1 MDHEN, CDR2 SYDVKM. V shed 5 bases, J shed 3 bases, and the junction held 9 bases outside the gene matches. The DNA of the CDR3 is TGTGCCAGCAGTCCGCTCTTACTAGCGGGAGACTACAATGAGCAGTTCTTC. This encodes CASSPLLLAGDYNEQFF.

The J gene is TRBJ2-7, the V gene TRBV29-1; TRBD1 matches 8 bases. Germline CDR1 and CDR2: SQVTM and ANQGSEA. J gave up 2 bases and V 5 bases, and 8 bases lay outside the gene matches. The CDR3 covers 14 residues. The CDR3 nucleotides are TGCAGCGTTTTAGGCAGGGGGCCCCCCTACGAGCAGTACTTC. This encodes CSVLGRGPPYEQYF.

The chain links TRBV6-5 to TRBJ2-7, with TRBD1 matching 9 bases. Germline V gene data show CDR1 as MNHEY and CDR2 as SVGAGI. With V trimmed by 6 bases and J by 4 bases, 10 bases remained unmatched. This CDR3 region has 15 residues. The CDR3 DNA reads as TGTGCCAGCAGCCGTACCGGGACAGGGAAGTACGAGCAGTACTTC. Its translation: CASSRTGTGKYEQYF.